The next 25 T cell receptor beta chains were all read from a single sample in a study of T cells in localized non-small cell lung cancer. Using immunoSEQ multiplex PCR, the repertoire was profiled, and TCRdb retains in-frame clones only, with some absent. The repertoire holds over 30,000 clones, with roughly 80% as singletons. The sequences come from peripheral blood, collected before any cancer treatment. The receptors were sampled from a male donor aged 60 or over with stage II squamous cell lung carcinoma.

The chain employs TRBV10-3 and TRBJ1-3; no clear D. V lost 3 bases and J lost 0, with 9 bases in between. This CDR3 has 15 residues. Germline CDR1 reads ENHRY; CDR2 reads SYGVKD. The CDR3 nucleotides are TGTGCCATCAGTGAAGGAGTGAGCTCTGGAAACACCATATATTTT. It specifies CAISEGVSSGNTIYF.

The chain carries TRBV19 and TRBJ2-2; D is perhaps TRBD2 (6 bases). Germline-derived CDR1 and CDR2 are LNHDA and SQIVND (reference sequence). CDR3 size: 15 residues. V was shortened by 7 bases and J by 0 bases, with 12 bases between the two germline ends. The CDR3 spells CASNTGDPNTGELFF. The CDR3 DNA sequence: TGTGCCAGTAATACGGGGGACCCGAACACCGGGGAGCTGTTTTTT.

The chain's CDR3 is CASSLAGAGGSADTQYF. CDR3 in DNA: TGTGCCAGCAGCTTGGCCGGGGCGGGGGGGAGTGCAGATACGCAGTATTTT. The chain recombines TRBV5-4 with TRBJ2-3; 9 bases map to TRBD2. The CDR3 is 17 amino acids. In germline, CDR1 is SGHNT, CDR2 YYREEE (reference sequence). After removal of 0 bases from V and 4 bases from J, the junction contained 9 bases not matched to a gene.

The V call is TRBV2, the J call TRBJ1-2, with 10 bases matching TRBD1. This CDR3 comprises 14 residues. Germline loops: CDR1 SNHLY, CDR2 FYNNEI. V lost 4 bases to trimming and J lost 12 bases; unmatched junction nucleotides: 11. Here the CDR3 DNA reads TGTGCCAGCAGTGGTGTGAGGACAGGGGGTGCTAACACCTTC. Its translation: CASSGVRTGGANTF.

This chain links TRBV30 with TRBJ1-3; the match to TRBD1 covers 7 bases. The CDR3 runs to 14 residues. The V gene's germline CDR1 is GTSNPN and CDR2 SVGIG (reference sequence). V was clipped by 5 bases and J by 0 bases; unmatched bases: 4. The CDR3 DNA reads TGTGCCTGGGGACAGGAGAGCTCTGGAAACACCATATATTTT. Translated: CAWGQESSGNTIYF. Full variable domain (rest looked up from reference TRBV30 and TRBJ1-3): SQTIHQWPATLVQPVGSPLSLECTVEGTSNPNLYWYRQAAGRGLQLLFYSVGIGQISSEVPQNLSASRPQDRQFILSSKKLLLSDSGFYLCAWGQESSGNTIYFGEGSWLTVV.

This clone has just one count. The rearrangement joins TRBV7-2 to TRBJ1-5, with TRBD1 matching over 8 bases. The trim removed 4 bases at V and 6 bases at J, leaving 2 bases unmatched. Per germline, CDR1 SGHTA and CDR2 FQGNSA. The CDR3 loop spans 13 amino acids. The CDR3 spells CASSYRGGQPQHF. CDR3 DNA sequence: TGTGCCAGCAGCTACAGGGGGGGTCAGCCCCAGCATTTT.

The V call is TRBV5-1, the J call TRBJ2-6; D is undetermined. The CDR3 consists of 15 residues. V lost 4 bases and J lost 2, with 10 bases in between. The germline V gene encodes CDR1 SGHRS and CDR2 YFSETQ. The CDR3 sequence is CASSLNNPGANVLTF. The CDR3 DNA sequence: TGCGCCAGCAGCCTAAACAATCCTGGGGCCAACGTCCTGACTTTC.

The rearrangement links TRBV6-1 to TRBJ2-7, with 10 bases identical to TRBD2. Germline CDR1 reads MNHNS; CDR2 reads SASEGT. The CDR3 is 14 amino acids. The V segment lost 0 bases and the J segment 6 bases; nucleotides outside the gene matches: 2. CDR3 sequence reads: CASSEAAGGGEQYF. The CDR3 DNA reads TGTGCCAGCAGTGAAGCAGCGGGAGGGGGCGAGCAGTACTTC.

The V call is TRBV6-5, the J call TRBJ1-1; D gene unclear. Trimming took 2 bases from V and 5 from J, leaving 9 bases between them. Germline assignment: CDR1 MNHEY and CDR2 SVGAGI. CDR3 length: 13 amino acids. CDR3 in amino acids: CASSYPLETEAFF. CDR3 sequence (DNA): TGTGCCAGCAGTTACCCCTTGGAGACTGAAGCTTTCTTT.

CDR3 in amino acids: CASSEEGVGTDTQYF. CDR3 nucleotide sequence: TGTGCCAGCAGTGAAGAAGGGGTGGGGACAGATACGCAGTATTTT. V usage is TRBV2 and J usage is TRBJ2-3; D may be TRBD1 (5 bases). CDR1 is SNHLY, CDR2 FYNNEI, per germline. The V end lost 1 base, the J end lost 3 bases, and 11 bases lay between the germline ends. The CDR3 has 15 amino acids.

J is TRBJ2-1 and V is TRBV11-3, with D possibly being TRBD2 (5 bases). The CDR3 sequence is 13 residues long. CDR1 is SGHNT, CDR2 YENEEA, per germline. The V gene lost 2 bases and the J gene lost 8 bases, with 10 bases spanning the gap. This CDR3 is CASSLSMGDEQFF. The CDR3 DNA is TGTGCCAGCAGCTTATCGATGGGAGATGAGCAGTTCTTC.

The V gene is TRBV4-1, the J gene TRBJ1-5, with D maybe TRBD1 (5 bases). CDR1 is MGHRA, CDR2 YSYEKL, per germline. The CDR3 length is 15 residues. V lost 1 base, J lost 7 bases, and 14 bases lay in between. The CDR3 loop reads CASSQVHGGTQPQHF. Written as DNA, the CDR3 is TGCGCCAGCAGCCAAGTGCACGGGGGGACGCAGCCCCAGCATTTT.

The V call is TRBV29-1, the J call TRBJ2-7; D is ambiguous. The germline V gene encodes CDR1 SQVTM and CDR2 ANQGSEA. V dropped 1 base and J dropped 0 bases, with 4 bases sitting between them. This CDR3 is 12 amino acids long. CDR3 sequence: CSVEASSYEQYF. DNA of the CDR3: TGCAGCGTTGAAGCTAGCTCCTACGAGCAGTACTTC.

DNA for the CDR3: TGTGCCAGTAGCGCCCCTCGGGGTAACTATGGCTACACCTTC. The encoded protein is CASSAPRGNYGYTF. This chain links TRBV19 with TRBJ1-2; unclear D gene. The V end lost 6 bases, the J end lost 1 base, and 12 bases lay between the germline ends. CDR3 size: 14 residues. Germline V gene data show CDR1 as LNHDA and CDR2 as SQIVND (reference sequence). Complete variable domain (other parts from reference TRBV19 and TRBJ1-2): DGGITQSPKYLFRKEGQNVTLSCEQNLNHDAMYWYRQDPGQGLRLIYYSQIVNDFQKGDIAEGYSVSREKKESFPLTVTSAQKNPTAFYLCASSAPRGNYGYTFGSGTRLTVV.

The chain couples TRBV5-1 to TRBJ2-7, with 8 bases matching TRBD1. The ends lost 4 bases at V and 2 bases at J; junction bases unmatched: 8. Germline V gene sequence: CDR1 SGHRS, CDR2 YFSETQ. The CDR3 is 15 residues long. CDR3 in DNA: TGCGCCAGCAGCCCGGCCGGGACAGGAGCCTACGAGCAGTACTTC. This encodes CASSPAGTGAYEQYF.

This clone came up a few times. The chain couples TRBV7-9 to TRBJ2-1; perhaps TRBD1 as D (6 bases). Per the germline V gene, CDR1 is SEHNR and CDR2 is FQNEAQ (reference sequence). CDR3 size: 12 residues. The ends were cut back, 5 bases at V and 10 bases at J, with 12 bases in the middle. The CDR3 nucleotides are TGTGCCAGCAGCACATCCGGGACAGAGCAGTTCTTC. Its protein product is CASSTSGTEQFF.

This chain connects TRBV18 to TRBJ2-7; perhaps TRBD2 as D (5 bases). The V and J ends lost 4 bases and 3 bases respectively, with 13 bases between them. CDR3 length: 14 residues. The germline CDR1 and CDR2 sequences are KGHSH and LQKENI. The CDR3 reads CASSRAGGLYEQYF. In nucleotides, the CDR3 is TGTGCCAGCTCACGGGCAGGAGGCCTCTACGAGCAGTACTTC.

The CDR3 DNA sequence: TGTGCCAGCAGTGCCTATGAGGCTGGGGGAACCAATCAGCCCCAGCATTTT. Protein: CASSAYEAGGTNQPQHF. V and J are TRBV6-1 and TRBJ1-5; the D gene is possibly TRBD1 (5 bases). Trimming took 4 bases from V and 3 from J, leaving 19 bases between them. The germline V gene encodes CDR1 MNHNS and CDR2 SASEGT. The CDR3 is 17 residues long.

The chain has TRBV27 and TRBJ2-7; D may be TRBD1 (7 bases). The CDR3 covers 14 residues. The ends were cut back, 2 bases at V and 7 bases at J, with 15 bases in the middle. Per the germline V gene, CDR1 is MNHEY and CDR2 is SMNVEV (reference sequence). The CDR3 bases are TGTGCCAGCAGTTTAACCAGGGGGGCCTGGGAGCAGTACTTC. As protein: CASSLTRGAWEQYF.

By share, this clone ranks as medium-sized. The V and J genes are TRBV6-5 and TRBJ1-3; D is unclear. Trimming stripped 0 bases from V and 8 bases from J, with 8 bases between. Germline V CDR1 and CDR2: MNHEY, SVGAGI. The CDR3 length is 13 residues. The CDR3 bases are TGTGCCAGCAGTTACTCGAGTTTTGACACCATATATTTT. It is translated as CASSYSSFDTIYF.

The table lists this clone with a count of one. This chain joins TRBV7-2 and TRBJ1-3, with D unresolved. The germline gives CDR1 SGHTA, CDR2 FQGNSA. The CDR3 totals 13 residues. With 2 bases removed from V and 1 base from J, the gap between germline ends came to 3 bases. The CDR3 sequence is CASSLYSGNTIYF. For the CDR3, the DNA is TGTGCCAGCAGCTTATATTCTGGAAACACCATATATTTT.

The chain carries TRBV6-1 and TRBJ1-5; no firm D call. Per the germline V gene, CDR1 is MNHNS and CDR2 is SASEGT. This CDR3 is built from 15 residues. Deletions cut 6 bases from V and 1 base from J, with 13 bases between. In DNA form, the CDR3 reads TGTGCCAGCAGCCCGGACTCCCTGAGCAATCAGCCCCAGCATTTT. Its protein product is CASSPDSLSNQPQHF.

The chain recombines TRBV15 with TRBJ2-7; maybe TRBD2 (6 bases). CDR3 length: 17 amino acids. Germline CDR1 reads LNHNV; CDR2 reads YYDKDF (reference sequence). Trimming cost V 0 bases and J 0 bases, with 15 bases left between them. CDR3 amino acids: CATSRDIGGGGSYEQYF. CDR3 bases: TGTGCCACCAGCAGAGATATTGGTGGGGGAGGCTCCTACGAGCAGTACTTC.

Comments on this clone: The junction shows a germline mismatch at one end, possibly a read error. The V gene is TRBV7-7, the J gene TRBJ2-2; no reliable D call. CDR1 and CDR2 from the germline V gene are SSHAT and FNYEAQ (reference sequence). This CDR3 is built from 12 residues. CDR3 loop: CASSPTSGELFF. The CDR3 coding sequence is TGTGCTAGCAGCCCTACAAGCGGGGAGCTGTTTTTT.

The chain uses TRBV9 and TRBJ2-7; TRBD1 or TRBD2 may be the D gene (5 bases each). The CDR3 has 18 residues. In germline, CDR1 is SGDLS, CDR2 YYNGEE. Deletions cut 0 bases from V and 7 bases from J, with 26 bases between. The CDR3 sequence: CASSVGPGSGTSAWEQYF. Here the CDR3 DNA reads TGTGCCAGCAGCGTAGGGCCGGGAAGTGGGACCTCGGCGTGGGAGCAGTACTTC.